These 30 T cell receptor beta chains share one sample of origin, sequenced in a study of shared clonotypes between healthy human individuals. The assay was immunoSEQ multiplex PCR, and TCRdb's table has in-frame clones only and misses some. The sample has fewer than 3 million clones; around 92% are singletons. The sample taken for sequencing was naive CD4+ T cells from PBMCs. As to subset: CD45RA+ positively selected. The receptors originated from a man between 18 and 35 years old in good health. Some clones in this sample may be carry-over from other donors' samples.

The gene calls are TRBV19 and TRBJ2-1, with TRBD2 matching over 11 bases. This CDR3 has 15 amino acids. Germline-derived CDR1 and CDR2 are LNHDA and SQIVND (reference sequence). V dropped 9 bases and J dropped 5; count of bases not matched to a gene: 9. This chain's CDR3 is CASQPGLAVHNEQFF. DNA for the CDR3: TGTGCCAGCCAGCCGGGACTAGCGGTACACAATGAGCAGTTCTTC.

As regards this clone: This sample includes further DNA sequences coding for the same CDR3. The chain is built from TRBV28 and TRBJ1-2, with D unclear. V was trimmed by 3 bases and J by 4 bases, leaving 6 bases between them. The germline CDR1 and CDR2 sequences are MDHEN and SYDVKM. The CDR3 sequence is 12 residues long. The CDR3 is CASSLVGYGYTF. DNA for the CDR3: TGTGCCAGCAGTTTGGTAGGCTATGGCTACACCTTC.

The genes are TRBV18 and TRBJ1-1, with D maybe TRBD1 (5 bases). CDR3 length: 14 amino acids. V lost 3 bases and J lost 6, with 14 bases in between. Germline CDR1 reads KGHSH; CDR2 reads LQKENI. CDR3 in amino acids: CASSPDRTPPEAFF. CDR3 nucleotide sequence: TGTGCCAGCTCACCGGATCGGACACCCCCTGAAGCTTTCTTT.

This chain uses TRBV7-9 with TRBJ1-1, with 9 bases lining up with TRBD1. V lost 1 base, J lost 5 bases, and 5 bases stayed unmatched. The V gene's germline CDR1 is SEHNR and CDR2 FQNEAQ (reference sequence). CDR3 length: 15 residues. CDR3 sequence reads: CASSLDRGRGTEAFF. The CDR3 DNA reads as TGTGCCAGCAGCTTAGACAGGGGGCGCGGAACTGAAGCTTTCTTT. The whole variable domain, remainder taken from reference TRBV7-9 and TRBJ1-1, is DTGVSQNPRHKITKRGQNVTFRCDPISEHNRLYWYRQTLGQGPEFLTYFQNEAQLEKSRLLSDRFSAERPKGSFSTLEIQRTEQGDSAMYLCASSLDRGRGTEAFFGQGTRLTVV.

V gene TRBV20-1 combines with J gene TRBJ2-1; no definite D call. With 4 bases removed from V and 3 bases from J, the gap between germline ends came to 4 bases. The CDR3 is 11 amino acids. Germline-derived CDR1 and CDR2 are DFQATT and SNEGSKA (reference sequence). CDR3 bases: TGCAGTGCTATGGTCTACAATGAGCAGTTCTTC. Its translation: CSAMVYNEQFF.

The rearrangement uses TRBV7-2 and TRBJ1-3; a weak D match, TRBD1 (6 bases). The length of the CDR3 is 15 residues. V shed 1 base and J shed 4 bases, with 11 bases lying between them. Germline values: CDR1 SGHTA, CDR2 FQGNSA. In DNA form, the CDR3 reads TGTGCCAGCAGCTTAGAGCAGGGGATGGGAAACACCATATATTTT. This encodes CASSLEQGMGNTIYF.

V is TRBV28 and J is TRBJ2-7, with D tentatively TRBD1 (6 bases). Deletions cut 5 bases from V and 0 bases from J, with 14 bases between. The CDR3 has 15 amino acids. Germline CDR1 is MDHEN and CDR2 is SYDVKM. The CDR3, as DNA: TGTGCCAGCAGTATGGGGGCAGCGAGCTCCTACGAGCAGTACTTC. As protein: CASSMGAASSYEQYF. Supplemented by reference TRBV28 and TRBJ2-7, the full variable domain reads DVKVTQSSRYLVKRTGEKVFLECVQDMDHENMFWYRQDPGLGLRLIYFSYDVKMKEKGDIPEGYSVSREKKERFSLILESASTNQTSMYLCASSMGAASSYEQYFGPGTRLTVT.

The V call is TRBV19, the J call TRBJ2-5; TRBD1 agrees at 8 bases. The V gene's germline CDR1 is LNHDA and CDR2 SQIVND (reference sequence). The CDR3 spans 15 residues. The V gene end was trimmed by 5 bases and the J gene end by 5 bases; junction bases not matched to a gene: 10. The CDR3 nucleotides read TGTGCCAGTAGTCCTCAAACCACAGGGGGGGAGACCCAGTACTTC. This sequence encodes CASSPQTTGGETQYF.

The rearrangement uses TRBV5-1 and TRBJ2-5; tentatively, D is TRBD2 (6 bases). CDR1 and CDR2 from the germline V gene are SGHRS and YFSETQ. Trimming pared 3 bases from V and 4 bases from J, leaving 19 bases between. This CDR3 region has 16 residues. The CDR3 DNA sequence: TGCGCCAGCAGCTCAACGCTGGGGGGAATTGGAGAGACCCAGTACTTC. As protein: CASSSTLGGIGETQYF.

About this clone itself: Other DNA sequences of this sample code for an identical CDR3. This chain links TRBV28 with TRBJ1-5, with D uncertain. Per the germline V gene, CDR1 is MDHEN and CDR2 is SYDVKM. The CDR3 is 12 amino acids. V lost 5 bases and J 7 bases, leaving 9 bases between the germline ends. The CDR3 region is CASSLLGQPQHF. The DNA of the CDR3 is TGTGCCAGCAGTCTGTTAGGGCAGCCCCAGCATTTT.

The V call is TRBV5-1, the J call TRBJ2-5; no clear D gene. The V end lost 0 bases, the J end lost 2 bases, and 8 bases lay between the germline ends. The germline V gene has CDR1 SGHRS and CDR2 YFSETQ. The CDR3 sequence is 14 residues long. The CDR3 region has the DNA TGCGCCAGCAGCTTGGATTTCGGACAAGAGACCCAGTACTTC. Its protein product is CASSLDFGQETQYF.

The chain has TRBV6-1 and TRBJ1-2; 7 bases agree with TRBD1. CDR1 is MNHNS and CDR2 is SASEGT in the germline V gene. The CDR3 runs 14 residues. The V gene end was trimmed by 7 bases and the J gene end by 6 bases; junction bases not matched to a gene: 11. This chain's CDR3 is CASIPQGTEDGYTF. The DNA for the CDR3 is TGTGCCAGCATCCCGCAAGGGACAGAGGATGGCTACACCTTC.

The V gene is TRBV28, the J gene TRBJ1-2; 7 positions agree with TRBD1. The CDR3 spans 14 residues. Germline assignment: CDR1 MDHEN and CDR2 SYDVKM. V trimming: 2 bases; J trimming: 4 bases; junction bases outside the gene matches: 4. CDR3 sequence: CASSLTGDGYGYTF. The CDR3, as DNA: TGTGCCAGCAGTTTAACAGGGGATGGCTATGGCTACACCTTC.

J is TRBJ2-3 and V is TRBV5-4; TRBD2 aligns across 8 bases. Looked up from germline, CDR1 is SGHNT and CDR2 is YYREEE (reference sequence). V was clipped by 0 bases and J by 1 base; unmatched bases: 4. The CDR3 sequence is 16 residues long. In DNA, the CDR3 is TGTGCCAGCAGCTTGGCTCCGCGGGAGGGCACAGATACGCAGTATTTT. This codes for CASSLAPREGTDTQYF.

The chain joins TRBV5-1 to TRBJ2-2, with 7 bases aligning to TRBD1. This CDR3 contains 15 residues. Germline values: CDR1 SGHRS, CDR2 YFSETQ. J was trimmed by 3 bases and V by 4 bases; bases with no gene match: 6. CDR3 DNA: TGCGCCAGCAGCCCCGCCACAGGGGACACCGGGGAGCTGTTTTTT. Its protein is CASSPATGDTGELFF.

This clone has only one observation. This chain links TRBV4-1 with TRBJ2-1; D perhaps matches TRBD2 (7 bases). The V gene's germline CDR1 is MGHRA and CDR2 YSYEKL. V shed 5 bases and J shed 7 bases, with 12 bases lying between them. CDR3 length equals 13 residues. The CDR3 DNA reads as TGCGCCAGCAGCTCCGAGGGGGGGAATGAGCAGTTCTTC. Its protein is CASSSEGGNEQFF.

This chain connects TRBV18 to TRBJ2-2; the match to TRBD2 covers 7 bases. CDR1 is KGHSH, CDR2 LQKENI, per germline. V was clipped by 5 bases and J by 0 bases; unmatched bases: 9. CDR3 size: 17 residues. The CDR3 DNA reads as TGTGCCAGCTCAATTTTGGCCAGCGGGACGAACACCGGGGAGCTGTTTTTT. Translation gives CASSILASGTNTGELFF.

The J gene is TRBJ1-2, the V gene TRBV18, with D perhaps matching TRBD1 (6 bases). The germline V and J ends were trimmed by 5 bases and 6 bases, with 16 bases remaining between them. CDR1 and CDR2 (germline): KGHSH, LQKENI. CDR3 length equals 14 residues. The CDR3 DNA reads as TGTGCCAGCTCAGTCTACAGGGAAGGTCATGGCTACACCTTC. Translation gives CASSVYREGHGYTF.

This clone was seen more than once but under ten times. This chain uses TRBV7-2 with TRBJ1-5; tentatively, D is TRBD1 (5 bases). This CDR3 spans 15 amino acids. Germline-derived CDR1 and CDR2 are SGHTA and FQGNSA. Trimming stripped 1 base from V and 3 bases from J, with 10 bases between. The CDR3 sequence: CASSLGGHFNQPQHF. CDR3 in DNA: TGTGCCAGCAGCTTAGGAGGACACTTCAATCAGCCCCAGCATTTT.

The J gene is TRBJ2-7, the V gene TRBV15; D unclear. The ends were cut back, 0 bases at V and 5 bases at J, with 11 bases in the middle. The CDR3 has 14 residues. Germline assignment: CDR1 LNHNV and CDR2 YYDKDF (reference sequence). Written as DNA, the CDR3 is TGTGCCACCAGCAGAGATCGCCTAAGCCACGAGCAGTACTTC. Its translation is CATSRDRLSHEQYF.

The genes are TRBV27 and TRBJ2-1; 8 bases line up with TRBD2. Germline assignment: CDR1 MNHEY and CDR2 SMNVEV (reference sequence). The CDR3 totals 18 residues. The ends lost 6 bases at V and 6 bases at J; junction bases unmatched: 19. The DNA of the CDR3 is TGTGCCAGCAGCCCATTCTCTCGGGGGCGGGGGGAACCCAATGAGCAGTTCTTC. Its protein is CASSPFSRGRGEPNEQFF.

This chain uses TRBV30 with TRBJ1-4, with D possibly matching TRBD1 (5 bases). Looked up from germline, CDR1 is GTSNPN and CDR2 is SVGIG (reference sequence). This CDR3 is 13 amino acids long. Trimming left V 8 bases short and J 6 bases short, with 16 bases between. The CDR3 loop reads CAQEGQGDEKLFF. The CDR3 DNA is TGTGCCCAAGAGGGGCAGGGAGATGAAAAACTGTTTTTT.

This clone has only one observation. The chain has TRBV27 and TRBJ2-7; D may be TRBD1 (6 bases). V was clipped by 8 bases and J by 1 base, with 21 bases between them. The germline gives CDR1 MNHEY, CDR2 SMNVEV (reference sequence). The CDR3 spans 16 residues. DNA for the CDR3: TGTGCCAGCGATTCCCCCACAGGGAAGAGGTCCTACGAGCAGTACTTC. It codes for CASDSPTGKRSYEQYF.

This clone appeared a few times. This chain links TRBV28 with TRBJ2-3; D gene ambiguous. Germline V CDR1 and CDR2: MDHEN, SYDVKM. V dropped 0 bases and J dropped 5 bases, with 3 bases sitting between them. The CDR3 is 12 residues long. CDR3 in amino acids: CASSLWVDTQYF. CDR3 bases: TGTGCCAGCAGTTTATGGGTAGATACGCAGTATTTT.

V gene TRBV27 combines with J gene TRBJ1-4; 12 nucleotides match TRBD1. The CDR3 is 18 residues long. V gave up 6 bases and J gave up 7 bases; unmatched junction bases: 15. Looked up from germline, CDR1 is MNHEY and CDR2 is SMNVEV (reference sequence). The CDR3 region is CASSKETGTGGRREKLFF. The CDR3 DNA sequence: TGTGCCAGCAGCAAAGAGACCGGGACAGGGGGCCGTCGTGAAAAACTGTTTTTT.

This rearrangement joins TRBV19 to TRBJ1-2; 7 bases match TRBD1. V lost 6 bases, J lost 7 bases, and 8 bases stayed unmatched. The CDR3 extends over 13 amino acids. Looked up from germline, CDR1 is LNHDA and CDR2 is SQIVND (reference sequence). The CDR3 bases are TGTGCCAGTAGAGGACAGGTATTTTCTGGCTACACCTTC. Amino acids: CASRGQVFSGYTF.

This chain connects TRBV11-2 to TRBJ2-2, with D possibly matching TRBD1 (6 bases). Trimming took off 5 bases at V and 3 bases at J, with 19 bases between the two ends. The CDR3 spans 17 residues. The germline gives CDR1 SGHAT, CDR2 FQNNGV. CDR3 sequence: CASSPQRVRGYTGELFF. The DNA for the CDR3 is TGTGCCAGCAGCCCCCAGCGAGTCAGGGGATACACCGGGGAGCTGTTTTTT.

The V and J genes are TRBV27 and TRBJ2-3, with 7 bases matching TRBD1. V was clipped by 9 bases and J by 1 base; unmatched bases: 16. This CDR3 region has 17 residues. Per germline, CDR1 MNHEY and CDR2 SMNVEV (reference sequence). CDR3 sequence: CARTTFTGTECTDTQYF. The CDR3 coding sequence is TGTGCCAGGACCACCTTTACGGGGACAGAATGCACAGATACGCAGTATTTT.

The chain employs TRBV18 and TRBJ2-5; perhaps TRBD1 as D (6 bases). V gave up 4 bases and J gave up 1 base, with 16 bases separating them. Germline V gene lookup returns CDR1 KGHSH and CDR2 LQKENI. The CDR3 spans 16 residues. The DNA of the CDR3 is TGTGCCAGCTCACAATTAAGGTGGGGGCCCCAAGAGACCCAGTACTTC. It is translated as CASSQLRWGPQETQYF.

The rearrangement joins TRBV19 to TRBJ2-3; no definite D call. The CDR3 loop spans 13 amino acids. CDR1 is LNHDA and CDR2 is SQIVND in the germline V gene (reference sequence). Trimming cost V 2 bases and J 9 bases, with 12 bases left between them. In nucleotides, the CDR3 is TGTGCCAGTAGTATACTGGGCCCCGAGACGCAGTATTTT. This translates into CASSILGPETQYF.